The 14 T cell receptor beta chains below come from one sample, sequenced in a study of cytomegalovirus exposure and HLA in healthy donors. The PCR contained 60 Vbeta and 13 Jbeta primers. Assay: immunoSEQ multiplex PCR; the TCRdb copy retains only in-frame clones and omits some. Here the sample table reports approximately 120,000 clones. Sequencing input: PBMCs. The receptors derive from a young man in good health and CMV-seronegative.

The V call is TRBV6-5, the J call TRBJ1-1, with D unresolved. The CDR3 has 15 residues. The V gene's germline CDR1 is MNHEY and CDR2 SVGAGI. The germline V and J ends were trimmed by 2 bases and 6 bases, with 16 bases remaining between them. The CDR3 coding sequence is TGTGCCAGCAGTTACGTGAGGTCCGTCCTTTCTGAAGCTTTCTTT. Its protein product is CASSYVRSVLSEAFF.

The V gene is TRBV4-1, the J gene TRBJ2-2, with D perhaps TRBD2 (5 bases). From germline, CDR1 is MGHRA and CDR2 YSYEKL. V dropped 4 bases and J dropped 9 bases, with 9 bases sitting between them. The CDR3 loop spans 12 amino acids. The CDR3 coding sequence is TGCGCCAGCAGCCGCACGGGGAGGGAGCTGTTTTTT. This gives the protein CASSRTGRELFF.

J is TRBJ2-1 and V is TRBV10-2; 7 bases map to TRBD2. CDR1 and CDR2 from the germline V gene are WSHSY and SAAADI. The CDR3 length is 12 residues. The J segment lost 9 bases and the V segment lost 4 bases, leaving 3 bases of the junction unmatched. Written as DNA, the CDR3 is TGCGCCAGCAGTGGAGCGGGAATTGAGCAGTTCTTC. It yields the protein CASSGAGIEQFF.

The rearrangement joins TRBV4-3 to TRBJ2-1; weak D call: TRBD2 (6 bases). Trimming stripped 0 bases from V and 4 bases from J, with 13 bases between. The CDR3 is 16 residues long. Germline V gene data show CDR1 as LGHNA and CDR2 as YSLEER. The CDR3 bases are TGCGCCAGCAGCCAAGATTCAGGGCTAGCGTACAATGAGCAGTTCTTC. It yields the protein CASSQDSGLAYNEQFF.

This chain uses TRBV11-2 with TRBJ2-7; perhaps TRBD1 as D (6 bases). This CDR3 has 16 amino acids. Between the trimmed V and J ends, which lost 3 bases and 0 bases, there was a span of 15 bases. Germline CDR1 and CDR2: SGHAT and FQNNGV. The DNA for the CDR3 is TGTGCCAGCAGCTTCCAGACAGGAAAATCCTCCTACGAGCAGTACTTC. The encoded protein is CASSFQTGKSSYEQYF.

V gene TRBV5-1 combines with J gene TRBJ2-7, with a weak D call TRBD2 (6 bases). This CDR3 is 15 amino acids long. Trimming pared 4 bases from V and 2 bases from J, leaving 16 bases between. From germline, CDR1 is SGHRS and CDR2 YFSETQ. The CDR3 region is CASSPGDNLAYEQYF. Here the CDR3 DNA reads TGCGCCAGCAGCCCGGGGGATAACCTCGCCTACGAGCAGTACTTC.

The chain combines TRBV2 with TRBJ2-7, with D tentatively TRBD2 (5 bases). Trimming shortened V by 4 bases and J by 4 bases, and 11 bases separated the two germline ends. Germline assignment: CDR1 SNHLY and CDR2 FYNNEI. This CDR3 has 13 residues. CDR3 loop: CASSGLERYEQYF. Here the CDR3 DNA reads TGTGCCAGCAGTGGTCTAGAGCGGTACGAGCAGTACTTC.

The V call is TRBV2, the J call TRBJ2-6, with TRBD1 matching over 11 bases. The CDR3 is 21 residues long. Trimming cost V 0 bases and J 2 bases; bases outside gene matches: 12. Germline V CDR1 and CDR2: SNHLY, FYNNEI. Here the CDR3 reads CASSEASIWDRGIPGANVLTF. In nucleotides, the CDR3 is TGTGCCAGCAGTGAAGCGTCAATTTGGGACAGGGGGATTCCTGGGGCCAACGTCCTGACTTTC.

J is TRBJ2-7 and V is TRBV7-3, with 12 bases identical to TRBD2. Per the germline V gene, CDR1 is SGHTA and CDR2 is FQGTGA. The junction had 12 bases not matched to a gene; V was cut back by 0 bases and J by 3 bases. CDR3 length: 19 amino acids. This chain's CDR3 is CASSLTGLAGQKGGYEQYF. DNA of the CDR3: TGTGCCAGCAGCTTAACGGGACTAGCGGGTCAAAAAGGGGGCTACGAGCAGTACTTC. The full variable domain, completed using reference TRBV7-3 and TRBJ2-7, is GAGVSQTPSNKVTEKGKYVELRCDPISGHTALYWYRQSLGQGPEFLIYFQGTGAADDSGLPNDRFFAVRPEGSVSTLKIQRTERGDSAVYLCASSLTGLAGQKGGYEQYFGPGTRLTVT.

V gene TRBV29-1 combines with J gene TRBJ2-1, with 8 nucleotides matching TRBD1. CDR3 size: 14 residues. CDR1 is SQVTM, CDR2 ANQGSEA, per germline. CDR3 residues: CSVTGVGFHNEQFF. Here the CDR3 DNA reads TGCAGTGTGACAGGGGTCGGTTTCCACAATGAGCAGTTCTTC.

V is TRBV4-3 and J is TRBJ2-5; 9 bases align to TRBD2. The junction had 2 bases not matched to a gene; V was cut back by 0 bases and J by 3 bases. In germline, CDR1 is LGHNA, CDR2 YSLEER. The CDR3 is 15 residues long. The CDR3 DNA sequence: TGCGCCAGCAGCCAAGAGTTAGCGGGAGAAGAGACCCAGTACTTC. It translates to CASSQELAGEETQYF.

V and J are TRBV2 and TRBJ2-1, with 10 bases fitting TRBD2. J lost 7 bases, V lost 4 bases, and 7 bases had no gene match. This CDR3 is built from 15 residues. CDR1 is SNHLY and CDR2 is FYNNEI in the germline V gene. In nucleotides, the CDR3 is TGTGCCAGCAGTGGAACTAGCGGGATAGGGAATGAGCAGTTCTTC. Translation: CASSGTSGIGNEQFF.

The chain links TRBV20-1 to TRBJ1-1; weak D call: TRBD1 (6 bases). Deletions cut 7 bases from V and 3 bases from J, with 9 bases between. This CDR3 spans 11 amino acids. Per germline, CDR1 DFQATT and CDR2 SNEGSKA (reference sequence). The CDR3 DNA is TGCAGTGACAGGGCTTACACTGAAGCTTTCTTT. It translates to CSDRAYTEAFF.

This chain uses TRBV7-3 with TRBJ2-1; 9 bases map to TRBD2. Germline CDR1 SGHTA, CDR2 FQGTGA. CDR3 length: 20 residues. Germline trimming cut 1 base from V and 5 bases from J; bases unmatched to any gene: 18. CDR3 residues: CASSLRGGALGTSSNNEQFF. The CDR3 coding sequence is TGTGCCAGCAGCTTAAGGGGCGGGGCGCTTGGGACTAGCAGTAACAATGAGCAGTTCTTC. Based on the CDR3 plus reference TRBV7-3 and TRBJ2-1, the full variable domain is GAGVSQTPSNKVTEKGKYVELRCDPISGHTALYWYRQSLGQGPEFLIYFQGTGAADDSGLPNDRFFAVRPEGSVSTLKIQRTERGDSAVYLCASSLRGGALGTSSNNEQFFGPGTRLTVL.